The T cell receptor (beta chain) under discussion was sequenced for a study of T-cell memory formation after mild COVID-19. Study findings and constraints: Day 15 to 85 contractors were CD4/CD8 balanced; later expanders leaned CD4+. In pre-infection memory, a portion of responding clones appeared, which suggested that cross-reactive memory joined.

Trimming left V 3 bases short and J 0 bases short, with 9 bases between. The CDR3 is made up of 14 amino acids. Using its own MiXCR run on the 5' RACE reads, TCRdb lists one record per CDR3 protein. The data contain around 400,000 distinct CDR3 sequences, 24% of them singletons. Concerning this clonotype: Antigen: not known.

This rearrangement joins TRBV12-3 or TRBV12-4 to TRBJ2-7; D not resolved. The receptor's source is an adult woman who had mild COVID-19 (a few samples of this study predate the infection). Cell type and time point are not known. Material for sequencing was PBMCs or a T cell subset sorted from them (not recorded which). Written as DNA, the CDR3 is TGTGCCAGCAGTTTCGTAAAAACCTCCTACGAGCAGTACTTC. Amino acids: CASSFVKTSYEQYF.